This T cell receptor (beta chain) appears in the sequencing data of a study of regulatory T cells in long-lasting Graves disease. In the study overall: Newly diagnosed Graves' patients had taken antithyroid drugs under 3 months. General study points: Gene preferences differed: TRBV28, TRBJ1-2, TRBJ2-5 in persistent cases.

Investigators prepared the TCR beta libraries by applying iRepertoire HTBI primers and Arm-PCR of CDR3 regions. TCRdb independently ran MiXCR on the multiplex PCR reads; one entry per CDR3 protein. The sample lists roughly 350,000 distinct CDR3 sequences; approximately 15% were seen once. J lost 6 bases, V lost 2 bases, and 1 base had no gene match. The CDR3 totals 11 residues. Germline loops: CDR1 DFQATT, CDR2 SNEGSKA (reference sequence). Specified time point: newly diagnosed GD, antithyroid drugs for less than 3 months. RNA isolated from PBMCs was used to make the TCR library. Criteria from the American Thyroid Association guidelines were applied to diagnose Graves' disease. This clonotype was recorded a few times. Its antigen is undetermined. A further study also used this sample, focusing on T cells in Graves' hyperthyroidism and ophthalmopathy. That report adds: Researchers found most expanded thyroid clonotypes above 0.001 in blood as well.

This TCR derives from a man aged 35 to 55 with Graves disease. The chain is built from TRBV20-1 and TRBJ2-7; 7 bases align to TRBD1. Sequences were derived from peripheral blood mononuclear cells (PBMCs), sampled at new diagnosis, from a patient treated with antithyroid drugs. CDR3 sequence reads: CSARTGVEQYF. The CDR3 nucleotides are TGCAGTGCTAGAACAGGGGTCGAGCAGTACTTC.